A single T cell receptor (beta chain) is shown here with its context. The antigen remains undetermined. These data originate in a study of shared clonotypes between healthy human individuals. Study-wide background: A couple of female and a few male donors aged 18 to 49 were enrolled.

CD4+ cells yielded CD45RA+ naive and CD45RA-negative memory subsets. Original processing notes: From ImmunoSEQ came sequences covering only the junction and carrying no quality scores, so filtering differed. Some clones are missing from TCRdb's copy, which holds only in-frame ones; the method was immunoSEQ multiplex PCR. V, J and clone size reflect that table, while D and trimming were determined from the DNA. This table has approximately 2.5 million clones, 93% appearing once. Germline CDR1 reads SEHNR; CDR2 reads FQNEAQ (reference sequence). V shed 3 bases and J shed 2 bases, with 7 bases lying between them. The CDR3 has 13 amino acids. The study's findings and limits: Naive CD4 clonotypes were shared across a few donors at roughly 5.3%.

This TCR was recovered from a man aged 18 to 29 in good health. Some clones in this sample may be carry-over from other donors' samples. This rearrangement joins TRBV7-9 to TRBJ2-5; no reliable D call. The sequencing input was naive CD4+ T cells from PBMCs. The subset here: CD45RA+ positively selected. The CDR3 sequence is CASSLGNQETQYF. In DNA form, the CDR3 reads TGTGCCAGCAGCTTGGGCAATCAAGAGACCCAGTACTTC.